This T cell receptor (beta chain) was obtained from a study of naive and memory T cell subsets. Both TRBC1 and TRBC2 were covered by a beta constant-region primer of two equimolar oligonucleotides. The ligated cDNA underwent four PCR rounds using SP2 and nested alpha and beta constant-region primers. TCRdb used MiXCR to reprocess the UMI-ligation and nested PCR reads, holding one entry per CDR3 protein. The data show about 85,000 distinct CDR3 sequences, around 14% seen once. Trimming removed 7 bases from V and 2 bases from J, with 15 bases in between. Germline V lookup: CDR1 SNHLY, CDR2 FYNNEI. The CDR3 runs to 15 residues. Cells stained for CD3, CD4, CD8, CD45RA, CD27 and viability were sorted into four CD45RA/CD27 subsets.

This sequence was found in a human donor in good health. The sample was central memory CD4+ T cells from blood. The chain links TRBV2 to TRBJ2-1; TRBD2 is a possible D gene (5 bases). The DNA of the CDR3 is TGTGCCAGCACAGTACGGACTGATACCTACAATGAGCAGTTCTTC. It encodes CASTVRTDTYNEQFF.